Below, one T cell receptor beta chain is given with its context. Other DNA sequences in this specimen translate into the identical CDR3. This specimen belongs to a study of blood T cell repertoires in COVID-19. The CDR3 length is 11 residues. V lost 2 bases, J lost 3 bases, and 5 bases lay in between. CDR1 and CDR2 from the germline V gene are DFQATT and SNEGSKA (reference sequence). Assay: immunoSEQ multiplex PCR; the TCRdb copy retains only in-frame clones and omits some. The sample has about 170,000 clones; around four fifths are singletons. The TCR originated in a woman at least 80 years old with acute or convalescent COVID-19. This chain links TRBV20-1 with TRBJ2-7; D is unresolved. The sequenced sample consisted of peripheral blood. The CDR3 nucleotides read TGCAGTGCTAGAACCGGCTACGAGCAGTACTTC. Protein product: CSARTGYEQYF.